Reported below is one T cell receptor beta chain. No antigen is known for it. Using immunoSEQ multiplex PCR, the repertoire was profiled, and TCRdb retains in-frame clones only, with some absent. The sample records approximately 51,000 clones, 65% to 85% being singletons. The CDR3 loop spans 14 amino acids. Germline V CDR1 and CDR2: SGHNT, YENEEA. V lost 3 bases to trimming and J lost 4 bases; unmatched junction nucleotides: 3. PCR or immunohistochemistry showed mismatch repair deficiency in every enrolled patient. This record comes from a study of PD-1 blockade in mismatch repair-deficient tumors. Study-level background: Patients had 12 mismatch repair-deficient cancer types, all previously treated and progressing.

Study conclusions and caveats: Tumor-resident clones, often absent from pretreatment blood, expanded after pembrolizumab and then contracted.

This receptor was identified in an adult with mismatch repair-deficient cancer. The V call is TRBV11-3, the J call TRBJ2-5; TRBD2 matches at 9 bases. Sequences were derived from peripheral blood, sampled approximately 18 weeks after starting pembrolizumab. CDR3 bases: TGTGCCAGCAGCTTGCTAGCGGGGCTAGAGACCCAGTACTTC. It yields the protein CASSLLAGLETQYF.